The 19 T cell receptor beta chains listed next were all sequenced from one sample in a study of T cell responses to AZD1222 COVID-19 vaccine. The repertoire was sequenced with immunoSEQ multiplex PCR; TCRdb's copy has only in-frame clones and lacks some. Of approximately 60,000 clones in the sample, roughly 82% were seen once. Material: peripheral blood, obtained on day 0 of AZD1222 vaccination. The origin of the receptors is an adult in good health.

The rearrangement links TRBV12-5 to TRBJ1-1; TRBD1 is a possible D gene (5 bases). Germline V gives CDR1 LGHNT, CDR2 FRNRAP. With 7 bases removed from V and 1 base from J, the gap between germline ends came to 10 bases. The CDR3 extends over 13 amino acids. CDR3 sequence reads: CASALRENTEAFF. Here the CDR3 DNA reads TGTGCTAGTGCCCTCAGGGAGAACACTGAAGCTTTCTTT.

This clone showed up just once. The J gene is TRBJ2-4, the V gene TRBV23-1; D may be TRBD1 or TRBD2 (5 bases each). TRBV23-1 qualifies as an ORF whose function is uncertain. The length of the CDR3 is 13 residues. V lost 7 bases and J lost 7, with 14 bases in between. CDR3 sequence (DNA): TGCGCCAGCACCCGGGCAGGGACGAACATTCAGTACTTC. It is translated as CASTRAGTNIQYF.

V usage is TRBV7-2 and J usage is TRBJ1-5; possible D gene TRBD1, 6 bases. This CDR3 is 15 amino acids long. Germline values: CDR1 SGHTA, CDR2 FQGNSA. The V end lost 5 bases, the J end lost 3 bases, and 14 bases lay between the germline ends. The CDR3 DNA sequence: TGTGCCAGCAGCCCCGCCAGGGGCCCCAATCAGCCCCAGCATTTT. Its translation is CASSPARGPNQPQHF.

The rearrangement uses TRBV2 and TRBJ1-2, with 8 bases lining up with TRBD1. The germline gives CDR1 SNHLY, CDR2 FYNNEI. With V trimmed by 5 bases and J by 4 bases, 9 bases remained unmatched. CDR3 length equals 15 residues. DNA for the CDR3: TGTGCCAGCAGTAACCAACCGGGACAGGTCTATGGCTACACCTTC. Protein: CASSNQPGQVYGYTF.

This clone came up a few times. The CDR3 loop reads CSVGQGNNQPQHF. CDR3 nucleotide sequence: TGCAGCGTTGGGCAGGGTAACAATCAGCCCCAGCATTTT. The chain is built from TRBV29-1 and TRBJ1-5; D is possibly TRBD1 (5 bases). Germline CDR1 SQVTM, CDR2 ANQGSEA. V dropped 4 bases and J dropped 3 bases, with 10 bases sitting between them. The CDR3 runs to 13 residues.

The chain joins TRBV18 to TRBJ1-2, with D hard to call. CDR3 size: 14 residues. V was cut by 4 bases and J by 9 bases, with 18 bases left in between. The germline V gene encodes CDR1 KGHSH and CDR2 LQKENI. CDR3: CASSLGPDPVSYTF. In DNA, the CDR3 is TGTGCCAGCTCACTCGGACCAGACCCTGTCAGCTACACCTTC. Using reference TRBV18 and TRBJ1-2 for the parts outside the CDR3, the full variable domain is NAGVMQNPRHLVRRRGQEARLRCSPMKGHSHVYWYRQLPEEGLKFMVYLQKENIIDESGMPKERFSAEFPKEGPSILRIQQVVRGDSAAYFCASSLGPDPVSYTFGSGTRLTVV.

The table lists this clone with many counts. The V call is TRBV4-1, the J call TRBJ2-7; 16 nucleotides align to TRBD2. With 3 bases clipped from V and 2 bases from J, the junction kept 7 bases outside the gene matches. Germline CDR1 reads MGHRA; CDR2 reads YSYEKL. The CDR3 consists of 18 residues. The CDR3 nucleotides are TGCGCCAGCAGCCAGGCGGGACTAGCGGGAGGGGGGACCTACGAGCAGTACTTC. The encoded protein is CASSQAGLAGGGTYEQYF.

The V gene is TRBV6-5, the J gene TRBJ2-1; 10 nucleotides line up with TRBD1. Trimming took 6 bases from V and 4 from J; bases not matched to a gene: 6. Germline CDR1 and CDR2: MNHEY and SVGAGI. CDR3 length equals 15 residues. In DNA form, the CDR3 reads TGTGCCAGCAGCCTCGACAGGGGGCATTACAATGAGCAGTTCTTC. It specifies CASSLDRGHYNEQFF.

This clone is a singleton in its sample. The DNA of the CDR3 is TGTGCCAGCAGTTACTCCCCGTTAATTTATTTT. It yields the protein CASSYSPLIYF. This sequence joins TRBV6-2 or TRBV6-3 and TRBJ2-3; D is unclear. Trimming took 0 bases from V and 15 from J, leaving 10 bases between them. The CDR3 totals 11 residues. Germline assignment: CDR1 MNHEY and CDR2 SVGEGT.

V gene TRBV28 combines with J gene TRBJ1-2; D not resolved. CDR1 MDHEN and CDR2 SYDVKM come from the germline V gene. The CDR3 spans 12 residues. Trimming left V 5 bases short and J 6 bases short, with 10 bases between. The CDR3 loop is CASSLDFDGYTF. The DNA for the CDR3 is TGTGCCAGCAGTCTGGACTTTGATGGCTACACCTTC.

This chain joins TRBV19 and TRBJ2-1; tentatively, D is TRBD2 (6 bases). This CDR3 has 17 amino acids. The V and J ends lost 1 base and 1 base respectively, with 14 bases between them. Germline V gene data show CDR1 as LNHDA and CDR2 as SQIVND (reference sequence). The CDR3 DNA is TGTGCCAGTAGTATAGTAGCGACTAGATTATCCTACAATGAGCAGTTCTTC. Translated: CASSIVATRLSYNEQFF.

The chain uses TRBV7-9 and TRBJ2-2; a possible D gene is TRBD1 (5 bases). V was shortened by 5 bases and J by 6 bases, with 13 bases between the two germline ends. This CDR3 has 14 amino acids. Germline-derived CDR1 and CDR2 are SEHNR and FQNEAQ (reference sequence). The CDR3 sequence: CASSIGQGAGELFF. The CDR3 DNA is TGTGCCAGCAGCATCGGACAAGGCGCCGGGGAGCTGTTTTTT.

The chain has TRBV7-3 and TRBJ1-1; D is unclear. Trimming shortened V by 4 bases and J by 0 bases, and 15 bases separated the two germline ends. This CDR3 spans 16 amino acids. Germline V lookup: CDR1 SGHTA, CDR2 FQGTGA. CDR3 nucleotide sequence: TGTGCCAGCAGCTCCTCTGGACGGGCCTTGAACACTGAAGCTTTCTTT. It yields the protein CASSSSGRALNTEAFF.

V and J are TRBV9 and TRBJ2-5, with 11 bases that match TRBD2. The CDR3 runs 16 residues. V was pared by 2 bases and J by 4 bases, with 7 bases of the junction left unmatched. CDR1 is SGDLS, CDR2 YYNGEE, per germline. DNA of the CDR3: TGTGCCAGCAGCGTCCTACCAGGACTAGCGGGAGAGACCCAGTACTTC. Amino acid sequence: CASSVLPGLAGETQYF. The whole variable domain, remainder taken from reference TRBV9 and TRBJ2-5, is DSGVTQTPKHLITATGQRVTLRCSPRSGDLSVYWYQQSLDQGLQFLIQYYNGEERAKGNILERFSAQQFPDLHSELNLSSLELGDSALYFCASSVLPGLAGETQYFGPGTRLLVL.

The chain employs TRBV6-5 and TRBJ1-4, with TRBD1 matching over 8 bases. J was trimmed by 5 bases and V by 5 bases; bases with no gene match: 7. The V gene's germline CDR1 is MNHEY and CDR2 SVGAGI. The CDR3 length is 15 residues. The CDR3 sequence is CASSRLTGANEKLFF. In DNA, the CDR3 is TGTGCCAGCAGTCGCCTGACAGGGGCAAATGAAAAACTGTTTTTT.

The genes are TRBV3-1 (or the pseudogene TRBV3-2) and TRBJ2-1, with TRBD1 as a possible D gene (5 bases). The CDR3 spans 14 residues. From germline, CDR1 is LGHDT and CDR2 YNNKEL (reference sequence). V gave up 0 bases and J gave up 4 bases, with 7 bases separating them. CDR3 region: CASSQEGQYNEQFF. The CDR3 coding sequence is TGTGCCAGCAGCCAAGAGGGGCAATACAATGAGCAGTTCTTC.

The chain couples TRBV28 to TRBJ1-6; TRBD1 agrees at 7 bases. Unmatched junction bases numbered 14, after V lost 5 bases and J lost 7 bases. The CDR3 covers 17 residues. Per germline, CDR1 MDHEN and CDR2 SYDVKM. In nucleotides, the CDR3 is TGTGCCAGCAGTCCCTGGGTAGACAGGGATAGGAATTCACCCCTCCACTTT. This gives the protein CASSPWVDRDRNSPLHF.

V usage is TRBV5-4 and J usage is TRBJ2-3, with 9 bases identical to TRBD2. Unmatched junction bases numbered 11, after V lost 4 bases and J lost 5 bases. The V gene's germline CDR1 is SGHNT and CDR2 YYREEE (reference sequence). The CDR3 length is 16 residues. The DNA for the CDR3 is TGTGCCAGCAGCGGTACGACTAGCGGAACCCTAGATACGCAGTATTTT. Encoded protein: CASSGTTSGTLDTQYF.

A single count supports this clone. CDR3 residues: CASSLLSPIGGGKRYGYTF. CDR3 DNA: TGTGCCAGCAGTTTATTATCCCCCATAGGTGGGGGGAAACGCTATGGCTACACCTTC. The chain couples TRBV28 to TRBJ1-2, with D possibly matching TRBD1 (5 bases). CDR1 MDHEN and CDR2 SYDVKM come from the germline V gene. The CDR3 is made up of 19 amino acids. V shed 1 base and J shed 4 bases, with 25 bases lying between them.